This entry is about one T cell receptor beta chain. The antigen remains unidentified. The CDR3 runs 15 residues. CDR1 is MDHEN, CDR2 SYDVKM, per germline. The V segment lost 2 bases and the J segment 2 bases; nucleotides outside the gene matches: 6. Each CDR3 protein gets one entry after TCRdb re-called the reads with MiXCR. The top ten clones hold about 19% of a sample with approximately 170,000 distinct CDR3 sequences, roughly 17% of them seen once. The data were taken from a study of T cell repertoires in cytomegalovirus infection. Study-wide findings and caveats: Summed public TCR beta family frequency identified CMV carriers bearing the relevant HLA.

The V and J genes are TRBV28 and TRBJ2-7; 7 nucleotides match TRBD2. The source of this sequence is a human donor in good health (CMV status not recorded). Some clones in this sample may be carry-over from other donors' samples. The sequenced sample consisted of CD8+ T cells from PBMCs. The CDR3 protein is CASSLLADKTYEQYF. CDR3 coding DNA: TGTGCCAGCAGTTTACTAGCGGACAAAACCTACGAGCAGTACTTC.